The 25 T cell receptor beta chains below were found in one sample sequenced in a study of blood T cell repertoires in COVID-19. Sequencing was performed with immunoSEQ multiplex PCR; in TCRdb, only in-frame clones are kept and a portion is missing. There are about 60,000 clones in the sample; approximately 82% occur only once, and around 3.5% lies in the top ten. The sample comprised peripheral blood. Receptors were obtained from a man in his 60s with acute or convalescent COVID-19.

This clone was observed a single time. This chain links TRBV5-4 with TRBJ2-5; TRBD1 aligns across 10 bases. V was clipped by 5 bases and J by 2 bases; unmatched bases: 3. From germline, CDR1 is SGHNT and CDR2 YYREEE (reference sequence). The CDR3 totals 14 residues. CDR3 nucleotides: TGTGCCAGCAGGAAGGACAGGGGGCAAGAGACCCAGTACTTC. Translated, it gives CASRKDRGQETQYF.

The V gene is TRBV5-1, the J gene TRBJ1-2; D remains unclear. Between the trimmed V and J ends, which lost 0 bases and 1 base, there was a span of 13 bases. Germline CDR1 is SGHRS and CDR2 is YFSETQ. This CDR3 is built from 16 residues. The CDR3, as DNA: TGCGCCAGCAGCTTGGGGTCCCGATTACTTAACTATGGCTACACCTTC. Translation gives CASSLGSRLLNYGYTF.

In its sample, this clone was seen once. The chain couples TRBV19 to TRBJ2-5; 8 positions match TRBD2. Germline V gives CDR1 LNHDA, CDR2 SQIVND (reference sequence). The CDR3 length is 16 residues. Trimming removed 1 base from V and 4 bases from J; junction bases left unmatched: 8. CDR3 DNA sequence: TGTGCCAGTAGTATAGGTCCCCGGGGGGGCCTAGAGACCCAGTACTTC. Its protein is CASSIGPRGGLETQYF.

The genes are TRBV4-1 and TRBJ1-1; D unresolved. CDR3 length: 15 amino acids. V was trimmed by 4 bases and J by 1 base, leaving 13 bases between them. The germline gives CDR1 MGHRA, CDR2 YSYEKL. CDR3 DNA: TGCGCCAGCAGCCCCCGAGGCCGTTGGAACACTGAAGCTTTCTTT. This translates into CASSPRGRWNTEAFF.

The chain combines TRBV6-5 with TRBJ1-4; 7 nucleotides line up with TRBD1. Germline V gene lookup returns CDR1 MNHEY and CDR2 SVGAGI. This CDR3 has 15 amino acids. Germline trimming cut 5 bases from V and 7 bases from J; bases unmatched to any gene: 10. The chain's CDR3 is CASSSSGTVGEKLFF. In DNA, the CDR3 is TGTGCCAGCAGTAGTTCCGGGACAGTAGGTGAAAAACTGTTTTTT.

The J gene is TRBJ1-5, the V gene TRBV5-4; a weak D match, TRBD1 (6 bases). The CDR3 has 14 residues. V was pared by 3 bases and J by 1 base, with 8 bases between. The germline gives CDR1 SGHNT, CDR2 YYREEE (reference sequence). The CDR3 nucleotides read TGTGCCAGCAGCTCCGGACAGAGCAATCAGCCCCAGCATTTT. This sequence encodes CASSSGQSNQPQHF.

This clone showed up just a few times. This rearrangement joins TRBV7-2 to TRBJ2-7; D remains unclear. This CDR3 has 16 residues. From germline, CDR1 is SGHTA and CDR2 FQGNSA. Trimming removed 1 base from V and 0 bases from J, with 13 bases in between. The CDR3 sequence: CASSLDSGQFSYEQYF. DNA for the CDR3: TGTGCCAGCAGCTTAGACAGTGGGCAGTTCTCCTACGAGCAGTACTTC.

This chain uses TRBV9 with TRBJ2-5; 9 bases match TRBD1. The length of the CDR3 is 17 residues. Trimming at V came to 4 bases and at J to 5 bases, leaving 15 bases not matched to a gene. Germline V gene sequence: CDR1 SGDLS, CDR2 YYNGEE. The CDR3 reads CASSPQSGQGSIETQYF. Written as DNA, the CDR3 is TGTGCCAGCAGCCCACAATCCGGACAGGGGAGTATCGAGACCCAGTACTTC.

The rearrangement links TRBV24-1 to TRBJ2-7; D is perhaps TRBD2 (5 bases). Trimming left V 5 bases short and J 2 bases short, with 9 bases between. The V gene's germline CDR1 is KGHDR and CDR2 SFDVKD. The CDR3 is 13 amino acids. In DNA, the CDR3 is TGTGCCACCAGTGGGGGAGCGACCTACGAGCAGTACTTC. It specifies CATSGGATYEQYF.

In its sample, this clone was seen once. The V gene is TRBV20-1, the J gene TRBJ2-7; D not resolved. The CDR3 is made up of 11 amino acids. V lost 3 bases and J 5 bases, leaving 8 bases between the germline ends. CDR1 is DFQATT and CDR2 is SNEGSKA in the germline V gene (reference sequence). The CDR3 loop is CSARAVHEQYF. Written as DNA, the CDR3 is TGCAGTGCTAGGGCGGTCCACGAGCAGTACTTC.

The CDR3 loop is CASSEQGRTEAFF. In DNA form, the CDR3 reads TGTGCCAGCAGTGAGCAGGGGCGGACTGAAGCTTTCTTT. This chain joins TRBV2 and TRBJ1-1; D possibly corresponds to TRBD1 (6 bases). The V end was cut by 3 bases, the J end by 5 bases, with 10 bases between. The CDR3 extends over 13 amino acids. Germline V gene data show CDR1 as SNHLY and CDR2 as FYNNEI. Using reference TRBV2 and TRBJ1-1 for the parts outside the CDR3, the full variable domain is EPEVTQTPSHQVTQMGQEVILRCVPISNHLYFYWYRQILGQKVEFLVSFYNNEISEKSEIFDDQFSVERPDGSNFTLKIRSTKLEDSAMYFCASSEQGRTEAFFGQGTRLTVV.

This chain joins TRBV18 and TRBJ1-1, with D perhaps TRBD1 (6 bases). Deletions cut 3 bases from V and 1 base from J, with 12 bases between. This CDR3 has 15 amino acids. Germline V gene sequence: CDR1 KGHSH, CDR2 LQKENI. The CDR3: CASSPQRQENTEAFF. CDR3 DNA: TGTGCCAGCTCACCCCAAAGACAGGAGAACACTGAAGCTTTCTTT.

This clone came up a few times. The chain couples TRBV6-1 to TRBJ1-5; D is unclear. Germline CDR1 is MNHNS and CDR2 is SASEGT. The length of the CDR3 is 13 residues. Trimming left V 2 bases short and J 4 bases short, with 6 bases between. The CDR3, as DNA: TGTGCCAGCAGTGAAATGAGGAATCAGCCCCAGCATTTT. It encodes CASSEMRNQPQHF.

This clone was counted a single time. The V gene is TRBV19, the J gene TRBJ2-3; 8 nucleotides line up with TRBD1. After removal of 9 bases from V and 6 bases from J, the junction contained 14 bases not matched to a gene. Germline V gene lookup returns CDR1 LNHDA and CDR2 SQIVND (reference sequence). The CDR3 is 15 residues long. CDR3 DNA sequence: TGTGCCAGGGAAAGGACAGGGAATAGTATGGATACGCAGTATTTT. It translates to CARERTGNSMDTQYF.

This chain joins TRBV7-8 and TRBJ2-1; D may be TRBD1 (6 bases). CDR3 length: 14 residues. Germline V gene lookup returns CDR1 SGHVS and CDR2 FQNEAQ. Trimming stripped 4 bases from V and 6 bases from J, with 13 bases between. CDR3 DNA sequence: TGTGCCAGCAGCTCGCCCGGGACACCCAATGAGCAGTTCTTC. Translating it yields CASSSPGTPNEQFF.

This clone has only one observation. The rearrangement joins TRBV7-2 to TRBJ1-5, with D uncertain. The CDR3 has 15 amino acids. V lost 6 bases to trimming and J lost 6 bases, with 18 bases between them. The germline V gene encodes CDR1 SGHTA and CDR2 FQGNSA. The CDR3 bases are TGTGCCAGCAGTTTGCACAGCACTTTGACTCAGCCCCAGCATTTT. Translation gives CASSLHSTLTQPQHF. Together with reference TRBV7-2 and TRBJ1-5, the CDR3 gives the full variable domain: GAGVSQSPSNKVTEKGKDVELRCDPISGHTALYWYRQSLGQGLEFLIYFQGNSAPDKSGLPSDRFSAERTGGSVSTLTIQRTQQEDSAVYLCASSLHSTLTQPQHFGDGTRLSIL.

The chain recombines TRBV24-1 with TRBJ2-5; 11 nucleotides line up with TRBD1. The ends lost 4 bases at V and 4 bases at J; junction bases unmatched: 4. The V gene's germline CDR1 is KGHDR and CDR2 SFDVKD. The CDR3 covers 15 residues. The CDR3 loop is CATSDPGQGGETQYF. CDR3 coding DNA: TGTGCCACCAGTGACCCGGGACAGGGGGGAGAGACCCAGTACTTC.

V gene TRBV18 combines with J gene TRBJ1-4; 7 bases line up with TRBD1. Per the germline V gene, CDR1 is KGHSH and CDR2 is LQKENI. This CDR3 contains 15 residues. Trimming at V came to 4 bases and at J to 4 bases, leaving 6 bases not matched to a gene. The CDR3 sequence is CASSLWGQINEKLFF. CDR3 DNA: TGTGCCAGCTCACTCTGGGGACAGATTAATGAAAAACTGTTTTTT.

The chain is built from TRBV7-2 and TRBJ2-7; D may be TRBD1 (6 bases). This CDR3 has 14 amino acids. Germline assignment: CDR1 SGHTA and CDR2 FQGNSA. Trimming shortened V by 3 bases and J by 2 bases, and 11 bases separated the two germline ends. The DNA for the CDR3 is TGTGCCAGCAGCTTCCAAACAGGGCCCTACGAGCAGTACTTC. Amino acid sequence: CASSFQTGPYEQYF.

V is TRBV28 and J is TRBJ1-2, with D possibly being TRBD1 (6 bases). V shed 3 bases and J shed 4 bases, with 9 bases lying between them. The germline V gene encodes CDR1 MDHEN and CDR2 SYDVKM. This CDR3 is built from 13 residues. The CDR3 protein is CASSFSRGYGYTF. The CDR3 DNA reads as TGTGCCAGCAGTTTTAGCAGGGGCTATGGCTACACCTTC.

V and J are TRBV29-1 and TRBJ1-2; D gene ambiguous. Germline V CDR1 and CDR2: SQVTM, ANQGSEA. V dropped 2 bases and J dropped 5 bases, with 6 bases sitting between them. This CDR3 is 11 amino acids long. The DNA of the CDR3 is TGCAGCGTTGAATCCGGGTATGGCTACACCTTC. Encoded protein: CSVESGYGYTF.

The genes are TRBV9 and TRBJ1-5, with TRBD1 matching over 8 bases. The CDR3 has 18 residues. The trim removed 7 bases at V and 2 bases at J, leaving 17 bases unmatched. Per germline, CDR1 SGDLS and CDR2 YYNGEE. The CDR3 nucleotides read TGTGCCAGCGGAGAACCGCACAGGGGGGTAGGTGGCAATCAGCCCCAGCATTTT. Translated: CASGEPHRGVGGNQPQHF.

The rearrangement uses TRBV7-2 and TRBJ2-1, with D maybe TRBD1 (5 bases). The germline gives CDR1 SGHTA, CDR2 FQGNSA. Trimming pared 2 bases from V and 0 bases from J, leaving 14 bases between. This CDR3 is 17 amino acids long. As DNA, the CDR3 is TGTGCCAGCAGCTTATTAGGGGTTTCCAGCTCCTACAATGAGCAGTTCTTC. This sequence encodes CASSLLGVSSSYNEQFF.

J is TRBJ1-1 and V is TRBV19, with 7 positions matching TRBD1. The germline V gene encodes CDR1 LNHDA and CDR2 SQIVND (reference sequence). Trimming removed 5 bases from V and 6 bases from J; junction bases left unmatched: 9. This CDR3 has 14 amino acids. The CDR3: CASSRQGDAPEAFF. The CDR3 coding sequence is TGTGCCAGTAGTCGTCAGGGGGATGCCCCTGAAGCTTTCTTT. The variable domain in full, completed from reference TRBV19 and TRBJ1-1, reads DGGITQSPKYLFRKEGQNVTLSCEQNLNHDAMYWYRQDPGQGLRLIYYSQIVNDFQKGDIAEGYSVSREKKESFPLTVTSAQKNPTAFYLCASSRQGDAPEAFFGQGTRLTVV.

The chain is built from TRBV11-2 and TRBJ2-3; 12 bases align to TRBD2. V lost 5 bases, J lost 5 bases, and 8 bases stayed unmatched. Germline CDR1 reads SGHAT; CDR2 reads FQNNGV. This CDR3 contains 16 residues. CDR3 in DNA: TGTGCCAGCAGCCCGAGGACTAGCGGGGACGGAGATACGCAGTATTTT. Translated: CASSPRTSGDGDTQYF.